Listed below are T cell receptor delta chains from one sample, sequenced in a study of gamma-delta T cells after stem cell transplantation. TCRdb processed the RT-PCR reads again with the CATT caller. The data contain approximately 1,600 delta-chain clones, approximately 3.7% of them singletons. Sequencing input: gamma-delta T cells. Receptors originate from a human donor. It is not recorded whose cells these are; they may come from a transplant donor. Both conserved end residues are part of each CDR3. D genes are given only for firm matches. The size field is filled for only some rows; it gives once, few, many or a size class.

18,few,TRDV2,TRDJ1,-,CACDTVLGMDPYTDKLIF,TGTGCCTGTGACACCGTGCTGGGGATGGACCCCTACACCGATAAACTCATCTTT
21,-,TRDV2,TRDJ3,-,CACDTLAVLRASSWDTRQMFF,TGTGCCTGTGACACCCTTGCTGTACTGAGGGCTAGCTCCTGGGACACCCGACAGATGTTTTTC
20,few,TRDV2,TRDJ3,-,CACDNAGPGLSSWDTRQMFF,TGTGCCTGTGACAATGCGGGACCGGGGCTAAGCTCCTGGGACACCCGACAGATGTTTTTC
20,few,TRDV2,TRDJ3,TRDD3,CACDRLLGVPNSWDTRQMFF,TGTGCCTGTGATAGGCTCCTGGGGGTCCCAAACTCCTGGGACACCCGACAGATGTTTTTC
16,large,TRDV2,TRDJ1,-,CACDTVGGTYTDKLIF,TGTGCCTGTGACACCGTGGGGGGGACGTACACCGATAAACTCATCTTT
14,medium-sized,TRDV2,TRDJ1,-,CACDPVSGGLKLIF,TGTGCCTGTGATCCGGTGAGTGGGGGGCTGAAACTCATCTTT
17,few,TRDV2,TRDJ1,TRDD3,CACDTILGAQYTDKLIF,TGTGCCTGTGACACTATACTGGGGGCCCAGTACACCGATAAACTCATCTTT
17,few,TRDV2,TRDJ1,TRDD3,CACDTLGDWGDTDKLIF,TGTGCCTGTGACACCCTGGGGGATTGGGGAGACACCGATAAACTCATCTTT
17,few,TRDV2,TRDJ3,TRDD3,CACDTTGGSWDTRQMFF,TGTGCCTGTGACACCACTGGGGGCTCCTGGGACACCCGACAGATGTTTTTC
18,few,TRDV2,TRDJ1,TRDD3,CACDTVLGDTREHDKLIF,TGTGCCTGTGACACCGTGCTGGGGGATACGCGGGAGCACGATAAACTCATCTTT
19,medium-sized,TRDV2,TRDJ3,TRDD3,CACDTATGGYSWDTRQMFF,TGTGCCTGTGACACCGCGACGGGGGGATACTCCTGGGACACCCGACAGATGTTTTTC
17,few,TRDV2,TRDJ2,-,CACDPVGGSGGTAQLFF,TGTGCCTGTGACCCCGTAGGGGGGTCCGGGGGGACAGCACAACTCTTCTTT
16,-,TRDV2,TRDJ1,TRDD3,CACDRLALGDTDKLIF,TGTGCCTGTGACCGCCTCGCACTGGGGGATACGGATAAACTCATCTTT
24,medium-sized,TRDV1,TRDJ2,TRDD3,CALGELVTTFREVLGEALTAQLFF,TGTGCTCTTGGGGAACTAGTCACAACCTTCCGAGAAGTACTGGGGGAAGCTTTGACAGCACAACTCTTCTTT
21,few,TRDV2,TRDJ3,TRDD3,CACDGILGDTGGSWDTRQMFF,TGTGCCTGTGACGGGATACTGGGGGATACGGGAGGCTCCTGGGACACCCGACAGATGTTTTTC
17,large,TRDV2,TRDJ1,-,CACDPVLGTLYTDKLIF,TGTGCCTGTGACCCCGTACTGGGTACCCTATACACCGATAAACTCATCTTT
18,few,TRDV2,TRDJ1,TRDD3,CACDTVGLSGGHTDKLIF,TGTGCCTGTGACACCGTTGGCCTTTCTGGGGGACACACCGATAAACTCATCTTT
20,large,TRDV2,TRDJ1,-,CACDTVSSYFSTGAPDKLIF,TGTGCCTGTGACACCGTGTCATCCTACTTCTCTACTGGGGCCCCCGATAAACTCATCTTT
21,few,TRDV1,TRDJ1,TRDD3,CALGELWVTRPGGRNTDKLIF,TGTGCTCTTGGGGAACTTTGGGTAACGAGGCCTGGGGGTCGAAACACCGATAAACTCATCTTT
21,few,TRDV2,TRDJ3,TRDD3,CACDTLGTGGYSSWDTRQMFF,TGTGCCTGTGACACCTTGGGTACTGGGGGATATAGCTCCTGGGACACCCGACAGATGTTTTTC
15,few,TRDV2,TRDJ1,-,CACDTVGPATDKLIF,TGTGCCTGTGACACCGTAGGCCCGGCAACCGATAAACTCATCTTT
18,few,TRDV2,TRDJ1,TRDD3,CACDTGELGGQRPDKLIF,TGTGCCTGTGACACAGGGGAACTGGGGGGTCAACGGCCCGATAAACTCATCTTT
22,few,TRDV2,TRDJ3,TRDD3,CACDPIRDWGIDSGWDTRQMFF,TGTGCCTGTGACCCCATTCGTGACTGGGGGATAGACAGTGGCTGGGACACCCGACAGATGTTTTTC
19,-,TRDV2,TRDJ1,TRDD3,CACDTVTGGYAHITDKLIF,TGTGCCTGTGACACCGTAACTGGGGGATACGCCCACATAACCGATAAACTCATCTTT
20,large,TRDV2,TRDJ3,-,CACDTAGTGISSWDTRQMFF,TGTGCCTGTGACACCGCAGGTACTGGAATTAGCTCCTGGGACACCCGACAGATGTTTTTC
20,few,TRDV2,TRDJ3,-,CACDSMGAHVSSWDTRQMFF,TGTGCCTGTGACTCTATGGGCGCACACGTCAGCTCCTGGGACACCCGACAGATGTTTTTC
17,large,TRDV2,TRDJ1,TRDD3,CACDILLGDKGADKLIF,TGTGCCTGTGACATCTTACTGGGGGATAAGGGGGCCGATAAACTCATCTTT
19,-,TRDV2,TRDJ3,TRDD3,CACDTTGGLSSWDTRQMFF,TGTGCCTGTGACACTACTGGGGGGCTAAGCTCCTGGGACACCCGACAGATGTTTTTC
19,few,TRDV2,TRDJ1,TRDD2,CACDTVPTTGDRYTDKLIF,TGTGCCTGTGACACCGTTCCTACAACGGGAGACAGGTACACCGATAAACTCATCTTT
17,few,TRDV2,TRDJ3,-,CACDILRDTWDTRQMFF,TGTGCCTGTGACATCCTGCGGGATACCTGGGACACCCGACAGATGTTTTTC
18,-,TRDV2,TRDJ3,-,CACDTIVPISWDTRQMFF,TGTGCCTGTGACACCATAGTCCCAATCTCCTGGGACACCCGACAGATGTTTTTC
24,few,TRDV2,TRDJ1,TRDD3,CACDTVYDPSVRTGGSTCTDKLIF,TGTGCCTGTGACACCGTATACGACCCCTCCGTTCGTACTGGGGGATCTACTTGCACCGATAAACTCATCTTT
18,few,TRDV2,TRDJ1,-,CACDTVSKRETGTDKLIF,TGTGCCTGTGACACCGTATCCAAGCGTGAAACGGGTACCGATAAACTCATCTTT
15,-,TRDV2,TRDJ1,TRDD3,CACDLLGDSVDKLIF,TGTGCCTGTGACCTACTGGGGGATAGTGTCGATAAACTCATCTTT
18,-,TRDV2,TRDJ1,TRDD3,CACDPLLLGDRETDKLIF,TGTGCCTGTGACCCTCTTTTACTGGGGGATAGGGAAACCGATAAACTCATCTTT
18,hyperexpanded,TRDV2,TRDJ3,TRDD3,CACDTVLGGSWDTRQMFF,TGTGCCTGTGACACCGTACTGGGGGGCTCCTGGGACACCCGACAGATGTTTTTC
17,few,TRDV2,TRDJ2,-,CACDRLGVPILTAQLFF,TGTGCCTGTGACAGGCTGGGGGTTCCTATTTTGACAGCACAACTCTTCTTT
18,-,TRDV2,TRDJ1,-,CACDTVGATLGLADKLIF,TGTGCCTGTGACACGGTGGGGGCTACGCTGGGGCTCGCCGATAAACTCATCTTT
14,-,TRDV2,TRDJ1,TRDD3,CACDLLGGTDKLIF,TGTGCCTGTGACTTACTGGGGGGGACCGATAAACTCATCTTT
19,-,TRDV2,TRDJ1,TRDD3,CACDTVNSGGYAASVKLIF,TGTGCCTGTGACACCGTTAATTCTGGGGGATACGCTGCATCCGTAAAACTCATCTTT
15,-,TRDV2,TRDJ1,TRDD3,CACDVLGVGTDKLIF,TGTGCCTGTGACGTGCTGGGGGTCGGCACCGATAAACTCATCTTT
20,-,TRDV2,TRDJ1,TRDD3,CACDQLGTGGYGAYTDKLIF,TGTGCCTGTGACCAACTTGGTACTGGGGGATACGGGGCTTACACCGATAAACTCATCTTT
17,few,TRDV2,TRDJ1,TRDD3,CACDALPWGTNTDKLIF,TGTGCCTGTGACGCCCTACCCTGGGGGACGAACACCGATAAACTCATCTTT
17,large,TRDV2,TRDJ1,TRDD3,CACDGMGDTKPINKLIF,TGTGCCTGTGATGGGATGGGGGATACGAAGCCAATCAATAAACTCATCTTT
18,medium-sized,TRDV2,TRDJ1,TRDD3,CACDSLLGATVDTDKLIF,TGTGCCTGTGACTCCTTACTGGGGGCTACGGTGGACACCGATAAACTCATCTTT
19,-,TRDV2,TRDJ1,TRDD3,CACDTVGDRPAGGPDKLIF,TGTGCCTGTGACACAGTGGGGGATCGGCCCGCTGGGGGGCCCGATAAACTCATCTTT
16,medium-sized,TRDV2,TRDJ1,TRDD3,CACDPLLGRRTDKLIF,TGTGCCTGTGACCCATTACTGGGGAGGCGGACCGATAAACTCATCTTT
19,medium-sized,TRDV2,TRDJ1,TRDD3,CACDTVAMGDPAYTDKLIF,TGTGCCTGTGACACCGTGGCGATGGGGGATCCCGCGTACACCGATAAACTCATCTTT